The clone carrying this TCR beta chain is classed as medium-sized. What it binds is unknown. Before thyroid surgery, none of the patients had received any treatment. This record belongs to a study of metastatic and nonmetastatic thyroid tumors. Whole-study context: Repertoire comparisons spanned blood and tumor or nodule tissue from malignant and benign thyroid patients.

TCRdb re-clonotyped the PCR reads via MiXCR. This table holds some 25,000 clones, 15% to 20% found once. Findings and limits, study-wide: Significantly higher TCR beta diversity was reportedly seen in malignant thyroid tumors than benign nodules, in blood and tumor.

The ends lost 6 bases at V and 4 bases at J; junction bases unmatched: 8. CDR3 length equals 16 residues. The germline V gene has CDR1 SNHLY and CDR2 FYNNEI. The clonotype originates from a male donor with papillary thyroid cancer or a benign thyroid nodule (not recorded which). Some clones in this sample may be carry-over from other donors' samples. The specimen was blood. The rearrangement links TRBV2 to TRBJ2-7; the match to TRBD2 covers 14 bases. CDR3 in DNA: TGTGCCAGCAGCCCGGGACTAGCGGGAGCCGGTTACGAGCAGTACTTC. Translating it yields CASSPGLAGAGYEQYF. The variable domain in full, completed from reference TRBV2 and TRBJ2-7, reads EPEVTQTPSHQVTQMGQEVILRCVPISNHLYFYWYRQILGQKVEFLVSFYNNEISEKSEIFDDQFSVERPDGSNFTLKIRSTKLEDSAMYFCASSPGLAGAGYEQYFGPGTRLTVT.